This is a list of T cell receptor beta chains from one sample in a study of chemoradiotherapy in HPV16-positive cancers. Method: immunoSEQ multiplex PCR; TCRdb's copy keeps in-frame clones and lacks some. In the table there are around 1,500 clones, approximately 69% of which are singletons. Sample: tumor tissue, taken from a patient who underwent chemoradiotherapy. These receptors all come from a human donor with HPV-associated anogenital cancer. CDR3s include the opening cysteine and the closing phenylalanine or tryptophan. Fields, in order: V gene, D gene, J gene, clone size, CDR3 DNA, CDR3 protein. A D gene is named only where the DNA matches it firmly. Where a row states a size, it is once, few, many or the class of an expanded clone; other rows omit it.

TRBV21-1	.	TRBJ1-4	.	TGTGCCAGCAGCGCCCTCTCCCCGGGCTTTAATGAAAAACTGTTTTTT	CASSALSPGFNEKLFF
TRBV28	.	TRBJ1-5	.	TGTGCCAGCACAAGGCGTAATCAGCCCCAGCATTTT	CASTRRNQPQHF
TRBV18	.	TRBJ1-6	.	TGTGCCAGCTCACCAGGACAGCTTAATTCACCCCTCCACTTT	CASSPGQLNSPLHF
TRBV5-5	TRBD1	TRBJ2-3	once	TGTGCCAGCAGCGAGGACAGGGGTCAATGGGATACGCAGTATTTT	CASSEDRGQWDTQYF
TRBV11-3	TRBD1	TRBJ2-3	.	TGTGCCAGCAGGACAGGGGGATCCACAGATACGCAGTATTTT	CASRTGGSTDTQYF
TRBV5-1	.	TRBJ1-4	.	TGCGCCAGCGGCAGGGGCTTATCTAATGAAAAACTGTTTTTT	CASGRGLSNEKLFF
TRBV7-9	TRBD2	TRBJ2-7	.	TGTGCCAGCAGCCCTTGGGGTAGCGGGGCCATTTACGAGCAGTACTTC	CASSPWGSGAIYEQYF
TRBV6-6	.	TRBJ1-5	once	TGTGCCAGCACCCAGGGTCCCCAGCCCCAGCATTTT	CASTQGPQPQHF
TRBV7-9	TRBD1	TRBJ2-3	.	TGTGCCAGCAGCTTATGGGGACAGAGCACAGATACGCAGTATTTT	CASSLWGQSTDTQYF
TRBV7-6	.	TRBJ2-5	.	TGTGCCAGCAGCCCCCTTCGGGTAGAGACCCAGTACTTC	CASSPLRVETQYF
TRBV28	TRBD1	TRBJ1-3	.	TGTGCCAGCAGTTCTGGGACAGGCTCTGGAAACACCATATATTTT	CASSSGTGSGNTIYF
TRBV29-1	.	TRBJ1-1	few	TGCAGCGTGGGACCCCTTAGTACGTTGTCTGAAGCTTTCTTT	CSVGPLSTLSEAFF
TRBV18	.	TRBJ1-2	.	TGTGCCAGCTCCCCTAGGGAGAGGGATGGCTACACCTTC	CASSPRERDGYTF
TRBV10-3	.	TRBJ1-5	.	TGTGCCATCAGTGAGGAGGGGCAGGGTCAGCCCCAGCATTTT	CAISEEGQGQPQHF
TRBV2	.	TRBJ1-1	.	TGTGCCAGCAGTGATCAGTGGGATGAAGGTGAAGCTTTCTTT	CASSDQWDEGEAFF
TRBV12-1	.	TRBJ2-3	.	TGTGCCAGCAGACACGGACCAGGGGTGGGAGATACGCAGTATTTT	CASRHGPGVGDTQYF